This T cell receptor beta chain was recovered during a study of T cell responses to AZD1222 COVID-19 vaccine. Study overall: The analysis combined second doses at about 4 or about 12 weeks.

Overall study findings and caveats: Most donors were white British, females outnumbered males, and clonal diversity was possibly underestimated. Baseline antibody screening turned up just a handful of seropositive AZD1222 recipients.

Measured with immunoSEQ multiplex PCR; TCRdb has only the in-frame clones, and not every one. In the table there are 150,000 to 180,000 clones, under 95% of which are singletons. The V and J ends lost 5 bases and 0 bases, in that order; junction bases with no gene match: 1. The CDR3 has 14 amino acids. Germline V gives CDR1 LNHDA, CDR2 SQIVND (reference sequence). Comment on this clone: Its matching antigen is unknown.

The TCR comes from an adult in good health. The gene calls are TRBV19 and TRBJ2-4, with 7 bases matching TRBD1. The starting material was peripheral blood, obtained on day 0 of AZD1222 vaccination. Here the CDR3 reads CASSYRGAKNIQYF. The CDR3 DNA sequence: TGTGCCAGTAGTTACAGGGGAGCCAAAAACATTCAGTACTTC.